One and the same sample provided the 16 T cell receptor beta chains below, sequenced in a study of regulatory T cells in long-lasting Graves disease. According to the study, TCR beta libraries were built with iRepertoire HTBI primers and CDR3-region Arm-PCR. In TCRdb, the multiplex PCR reads were re-called with MiXCR into one record per CDR3 protein. The sample has roughly 410,000 distinct CDR3 sequences; approximately 15% are singletons. The time point: newly diagnosed GD, antithyroid drugs for less than 3 months. PBMC RNA served as the TCR library source. This sample was shared with a second study, whose subject was T cells in Graves' hyperthyroidism and ophthalmopathy.

The material was peripheral blood mononuclear cells (PBMCs), obtained at new diagnosis, from a patient treated with antithyroid drugs. The receptor set was obtained from a middle-aged woman with Graves disease.

The sample holds a few counts of this clonotype. The chain is built from TRBV30 and TRBJ2-2, with D maybe TRBD2 (5 bases). V was cut by 5 bases and J by 6 bases, with 7 bases left in between. The CDR3 covers 11 residues. CDR1 is GTSNPN, CDR2 SVGIG, per germline (reference sequence). The CDR3 sequence: CAWWESGELFF. The CDR3 region has the DNA TGTGCCTGGTGGGAGTCCGGGGAGCTGTTTTTT.

The rearrangement joins TRBV29-1 to TRBJ2-1; maybe TRBD1 (6 bases). The V gene lost 0 bases and the J gene lost 3 bases, with 12 bases spanning the gap. Germline CDR1 and CDR2: SQVTM and ANQGSEA. The CDR3 length is 15 residues. This chain's CDR3 is CSVEEGHLLYNEQFF. DNA of the CDR3: TGCAGCGTTGAAGAGGGACACCTCCTCTACAATGAGCAGTTCTTC.

This clonotype has only a few counts. This chain joins TRBV19 and TRBJ1-3; D unresolved. Germline values: CDR1 LNHDA, CDR2 SQIVND (reference sequence). This CDR3 has 14 amino acids. The germline V and J ends were trimmed by 10 bases and 0 bases, with 13 bases remaining between them. The CDR3 DNA follows: TGTGCCACGAAACACAAGAGCTCTGGAAACACCATATATTTT. Protein: CATKHKSSGNTIYF.

The genes are TRBV6-1 and TRBJ2-1; 8 bases agree with TRBD2. CDR1 and CDR2 from the germline V gene are MNHNS and SASEGT. With V trimmed by 8 bases and J by 7 bases, 13 bases remained unmatched. The CDR3 covers 15 residues. The CDR3 DNA sequence: TGTGCCAGCCAGACCACTAGCGGAGGGCGGAATGAGCAGTTCTTC. Translating gives CASQTTSGGRNEQFF.

This clonotype occurred many times. The genes are TRBV6-2 or TRBV6-3 and TRBJ2-7; TRBD1 aligns across 7 bases. The CDR3 runs 14 residues. In germline, CDR1 is MNHEY, CDR2 SVGEGT. The ends lost 7 bases at V and 5 bases at J; junction bases unmatched: 11. CDR3 bases: TGTGCCAGCACCCAAGACAGGGCTCTAGACGAGCAGTACTTC. Protein sequence: CASTQDRALDEQYF.

J is TRBJ1-5 and V is TRBV2; D is unclear. The V gene lost 2 bases and the J gene lost 5 bases, with 13 bases spanning the gap. The CDR3 runs to 15 residues. Germline CDR1 SNHLY, CDR2 FYNNEI. CDR3 protein: CASSEYAESDQPQHF. In DNA form, the CDR3 reads TGTGCCAGCAGTGAATATGCGGAAAGCGATCAGCCCCAGCATTTT.

This clonotype has a handful of counts. V usage is TRBV5-6 and J usage is TRBJ2-1, with TRBD2 matching over 10 bases. The CDR3 is 16 amino acids. Germline CDR1 is SGHDT and CDR2 is YYEEEE. V shed 0 bases, J shed 6 bases, and the junction held 6 bases outside the gene matches. The CDR3 region has the DNA TGTGCCAGCAGCTTGGGAGCGGGAGGGCCTTTCAATGAGCAGTTCTTC. Its protein is CASSLGAGGPFNEQFF.

The chain joins TRBV10-2 to TRBJ2-2; D not resolved. The germline V gene encodes CDR1 WSHSY and CDR2 SAAADI. V was shortened by 3 bases and J by 4 bases, with 3 bases between the two germline ends. The CDR3 consists of 12 residues. The CDR3 protein is CASSEATGELFF. The DNA of the CDR3 is TGCGCCAGCAGTGAAGCCACCGGGGAGCTGTTTTTT.

This clonotype came up a few times. A much larger clonotype is one base distant, so this may be a read error. V gene TRBV12-5 combines with J gene TRBJ1-1, with no clear D. CDR3 size: 15 residues. Germline loops: CDR1 LGHNT, CDR2 FRNRAP. The CDR3 DNA sequence: TGTGCTAGTGGTTTCGTCCCGGGTGGGAACACTGGAGCTTTCTTT. Encoded protein: CASGFVPGGNTGAFF.

The sample holds a few counts of this clonotype. The chain has TRBV28 and TRBJ1-5; unclear D gene. V lost 4 bases to trimming and J lost 1 base, with 11 bases between them. In germline, CDR1 is MDHEN, CDR2 SYDVKM. This CDR3 has 15 amino acids. As DNA, the CDR3 is TGTGCCAGCAGTTGGGCCTCGGGGAGCAATCAGCCCCAGCATTTT. It codes for CASSWASGSNQPQHF.

The genes are TRBV20-1 and TRBJ1-2; 9 nucleotides match TRBD1. Germline CDR1 reads DFQATT; CDR2 reads SNEGSKA (reference sequence). V was pared by 2 bases and J by 3 bases, with 1 base of the junction left unmatched. The CDR3 length is 13 residues. The CDR3 DNA is TGCAGTGCTAGAAGACAGGGGGACTATGGCTACACCTTC. It is translated as CSARRQGDYGYTF.

About this clonotype: Possible read error: a much larger clone is one base away. CDR3 in amino acids: CAITRGQSASTDTQYF. Here the CDR3 DNA reads TGTGCCATCACCCGGGGACAGAGTGCCAGCACAGATACGCAGTATTTT. The chain joins TRBV6-2 or TRBV6-3 to TRBJ2-3; 7 bases agree with TRBD1. The CDR3 runs to 16 residues. Germline CDR1 MNHEY, CDR2 SVGEGT. V was clipped by 10 bases and J by 0 bases; unmatched bases: 13.

This clonotype was recorded at least ten times. J is TRBJ1-1 and V is TRBV7-8; no definite D call. The CDR3 is 14 residues long. Trimming cost V 1 base and J 1 base, with 7 bases left between them. Germline-derived CDR1 and CDR2 are SGHVS and FQNEAQ. The CDR3, as DNA: TGTGCCAGCAGCTTAGTTAGAACGAACACTGAAGCTTTCTTT. Amino acid sequence: CASSLVRTNTEAFF.

This clonotype was seen many times. The chain recombines TRBV28 with TRBJ1-3; the D is unclear. Between the trimmed V and J ends, which lost 7 bases and 6 bases, there was a span of 16 bases. Germline V gene lookup returns CDR1 MDHEN and CDR2 SYDVKM. CDR3 length: 14 amino acids. In nucleotides, the CDR3 is TGTGCCAGCACTCGGGATGGGCATGAAAACACCATATATTTT. Protein: CASTRDGHENTIYF. The whole variable domain, filled in from reference TRBV28 and TRBJ1-3, reads DVKVTQSSRYLVKRTGEKVFLECVQDMDHENMFWYRQDPGLGLRLIYFSYDVKMKEKGDIPEGYSVSREKKERFSLILESASTNQTSMYLCASTRDGHENTIYFGEGSWLTVV.

The V call is TRBV30, the J call TRBJ2-3, with D perhaps being TRBD1 or TRBD2 (6 bases each). The germline CDR1 and CDR2 sequences are GTSNPN and SVGIG (reference sequence). V lost 3 bases to trimming and J lost 0 bases, with 13 bases between them. The CDR3 spans 15 residues. CDR3 protein: CAWSRGGASTDTQYF. The CDR3 nucleotides are TGTGCCTGGAGCAGGGGCGGGGCTAGCACAGATACGCAGTATTTT.

This clonotype was recorded a few times. A read error is possible here, since a much larger clone lies one base away. V gene TRBV20-1 combines with J gene TRBJ1-1; 8 nucleotides match TRBD1. CDR1 DFQATT and CDR2 SNEGSKA come from the germline V gene (reference sequence). The trim removed 4 bases at V and 4 bases at J, leaving 14 bases unmatched. The CDR3 has 16 residues. CDR3 loop: CSATNQGAQGCTEAFF. The CDR3 DNA reads as TGCAGTGCTACAAATCAGGGGGCGCAGGGGTGCACTGAAGCTTTCTTT.